The 18 T cell receptor beta chains below come from one sample, sequenced in a study of T-cell memory formation after mild COVID-19. A single record per CDR3 protein comes from TCRdb applying MiXCR to the 5' RACE reads. Altogether about 27,000 distinct CDR3 sequences are present, around 6.8% being singletons, with the ten largest covering 13% to 15%. Sequenced: PBMCs or a T cell subset sorted from them (not recorded which). Receptors originate from an adult woman who had mild COVID-19 (a few samples of this study predate the infection). Cell type and time point are not known.

This clonotype was counted many times. The chain employs TRBV7-9 and TRBJ2-5, with a possible D match to TRBD1 (7 bases). There are 15 residues in the CDR3. Germline V lookup: CDR1 SEHNR, CDR2 FQNEAQ (reference sequence). V was shortened by 2 bases and J by 2 bases, with 12 bases between the two germline ends. CDR3 DNA sequence: TGTGCCAGCAGCTTACCGCAGGGGGGACAAGAGACCCAGTACTTC. Residues: CASSLPQGGQETQYF.

This clonotype was detected ten times or more. This sequence joins TRBV18 and TRBJ1-6, with unresolved D. V lost 8 bases to trimming and J lost 4 bases, with 9 bases between them. Germline V gives CDR1 KGHSH, CDR2 LQKENI. There are 13 residues in the CDR3. In DNA form, the CDR3 reads TGTGCCAGCAACGTCGAGTATAATTCACCCCTCCACTTT. It encodes CASNVEYNSPLHF.

In this sample, this clonotype turned up many times. This chain joins TRBV5-1 and TRBJ2-2; D call uncertain. Trimming shortened V by 5 bases and J by 2 bases, and 13 bases separated the two germline ends. Germline CDR1 and CDR2: SGHRS and YFSETQ. The CDR3 totals 15 residues. The CDR3: CASSQSAGNTGELFF. DNA for the CDR3: TGCGCCAGCAGTCAATCTGCTGGTAACACCGGGGAGCTGTTTTTT.

This clonotype is medium-sized (0.01 to 0.1%). The genes are TRBV12-3 or TRBV12-4 and TRBJ1-1, with D perhaps matching TRBD1 (6 bases). The CDR3 is 14 amino acids. V was trimmed by 4 bases and J by 4 bases, leaving 13 bases between them. The CDR3 spells CASSSTGWGTEAFF. CDR3 nucleotide sequence: TGTGCCAGCAGTTCTACAGGGTGGGGCACTGAAGCTTTCTTT.

At least ten counts were recorded for this clonotype. The chain is built from TRBV20-1 and TRBJ2-1, with D possibly TRBD2 on 5 matching bases. Trimming left V 2 bases short and J 0 bases short, with 8 bases between. The CDR3 covers 14 residues. Germline CDR1 reads DFQATT; CDR2 reads SNEGSKA (reference sequence). The CDR3 sequence is CSARRADSYNEQFF. CDR3 bases: TGCAGTGCTAGACGAGCGGACTCCTACAATGAGCAGTTCTTC.

This clonotype has at least ten counts. The chain combines TRBV6-5 with TRBJ1-1, with D hard to call. Germline values: CDR1 MNHEY, CDR2 SVGAGI. V lost 2 bases, J lost 2 bases, and 9 bases lay in between. The CDR3 is made up of 14 amino acids. The CDR3 DNA sequence: TGTGCCAGCAGTTACCAGGAGCTAAACACTGAAGCTTTCTTT. The encoded protein is CASSYQELNTEAFF.

This clonotype was observed at least ten times. This sequence joins TRBV6-5 and TRBJ2-6, with D perhaps matching TRBD1 (5 bases). This CDR3 contains 21 residues. Trimming stripped 0 bases from V and 0 bases from J, with 21 bases between. The V gene's germline CDR1 is MNHEY and CDR2 SVGAGI. In nucleotides, the CDR3 is TGTGCCAGCAGTTACTCGAACCCCCGCCAGGGCAGTTACTCTGGGGCCAACGTCCTGACTTTC. Translating gives CASSYSNPRQGSYSGANVLTF.

Ten or more counts support this clonotype. V and J are TRBV5-5 and TRBJ1-1, with a tentative D call TRBD1 (6 bases). CDR1 and CDR2 from the germline V gene are SGHKS and YYEKEE (reference sequence). The germline V and J ends were trimmed by 0 bases and 4 bases, with 13 bases remaining between them. This CDR3 has 15 residues. The CDR3 sequence is CASSLVSGEGTEAFF. DNA for the CDR3: TGTGCCAGCAGCTTGGTTTCAGGGGAGGGCACTGAAGCTTTCTTT. The entire variable domain, with the rest obtained from reference TRBV5-5 and TRBJ1-1, is as follows: DAGVTQSPTHLIKTRGQQVTLRCSPISGHKSVSWYQQVLGQGPQFIFQYYEKEERGRGNFPDRFSARQFPNYSSELNVNALLLGDSALYLCASSLVSGEGTEAFFGQGTRLTVV.

This clonotype was detected a few times. J is TRBJ1-3 and V is TRBV7-3; 9 nucleotides align to TRBD1. CDR1 is SGHTA, CDR2 FQGTGA, per germline. The CDR3 runs to 16 residues. V lost 0 bases to trimming and J lost 3 bases; unmatched junction nucleotides: 3. CDR3 residues: CASSLTGQGNGNTIYF. The CDR3 DNA is TGTGCCAGCAGCTTAACGGGACAGGGAAATGGAAACACCATATATTTT.

This clonotype was counted ten times or more. V usage is TRBV4-1 and J usage is TRBJ2-7; TRBD1 might be the D (6 bases). Germline CDR1 is MGHRA and CDR2 is YSYEKL. V dropped 0 bases and J dropped 4 bases, with 7 bases sitting between them. The CDR3 spans 13 residues. The CDR3 DNA is TGCGCCAGCAGCCAAGATAGGGGGTACGAGCAGTACTTC. It encodes CASSQDRGYEQYF.

There are many counts of this clonotype. V gene TRBV21-1 combines with J gene TRBJ1-3; the D call of TRBD1 is as the table states it, not checked on the DNA. TRBV21-1 is given as a pseudogene. The CDR3 runs 16 residues. The CDR3 spells CASSPRPAVGRNTIYF. DNA for the CDR3: TGTGCCAGCAGCCCCCGGCCGGCGGTTGGAAGGAACACCATATATTTT.

This clonotype was seen at least ten times. The chain uses TRBV6-4 and TRBJ2-3; D possibly corresponds to TRBD2 (6 bases). The CDR3 length is 13 residues. In germline, CDR1 is MRHNA, CDR2 SNTAGT. The ends were cut back, 4 bases at V and 1 base at J, with 6 bases in the middle. In nucleotides, the CDR3 is TGTGCCAGCAGTGCGGGAGGCACAGATACGCAGTATTTT. Encoded protein: CASSAGGTDTQYF.

At least ten counts were recorded for this clonotype. The rearrangement links TRBV5-1 to TRBJ2-7, with D perhaps TRBD1 (6 bases). From germline, CDR1 is SGHRS and CDR2 YFSETQ. CDR3 length: 14 amino acids. V lost 4 bases to trimming and J lost 5 bases, with 16 bases between them. The CDR3 coding sequence is TGCGCCAGCAGCCAACGAACAGGGCTCGACGAGCAGTACTTC. Translation: CASSQRTGLDEQYF.

Ten or more counts support this clonotype. The chain employs TRBV12-3 or TRBV12-4 and TRBJ2-1, with 7 bases that match TRBD1. Trimming at V came to 4 bases and at J to 4 bases, leaving 7 bases not matched to a gene. CDR3 length: 15 residues. The CDR3 DNA follows: TGTGCCAGCAGTTCCTGGGGACAGAAATACAATGAGCAGTTCTTC. It is translated as CASSSWGQKYNEQFF.

This clonotype appeared many times. The rearrangement uses TRBV7-2 and TRBJ2-1, with TRBD2 matching 9 bases. The CDR3 totals 15 residues. The junction had 7 bases not matched to a gene; V was cut back by 1 base and J by 9 bases. CDR1 SGHTA and CDR2 FQGNSA come from the germline V gene. As DNA, the CDR3 is TGTGCCAGCAGCTTAGGCGGGAGGGCCAAGGTTGAGCAGTTCTTC. This sequence encodes CASSLGGRAKVEQFF.

Turning to this clonotype: A much larger clonotype is one base distant, so this may be a read error. Likely a read error: the CDR3 ends without its conserved phenylalanine or tryptophan. This chain connects TRBV7-2 to TRBJ1-1; a weak D match, TRBD1 (5 bases). Between the trimmed V and J ends, which lost 1 base and 11 bases, there was a span of 11 bases. The germline gives CDR1 SGHTA, CDR2 FQGNSA. This CDR3 contains 12 residues. The CDR3 region is CASSLDQGTAFL. CDR3 DNA sequence: TGTGCCAGCAGCTTAGATCAGGGAACGGCTTTCTTG.

This clonotype was observed many times. The chain employs TRBV24-1 and TRBJ2-1, with 8 bases aligning to TRBD1. The J segment lost 1 base and the V segment lost 0 bases, leaving 4 bases of the junction unmatched. Germline-derived CDR1 and CDR2 are KGHDR and SFDVKD. The CDR3 contains 17 residues. CDR3 sequence: CATSDLPGDRSYNEQFF. The CDR3 bases are TGTGCCACCAGTGATTTGCCCGGGGACAGGTCCTACAATGAGCAGTTCTTC.

By sample fraction, this clonotype is medium-sized. The chain recombines TRBV29-1 with TRBJ1-1; unclear D gene. This CDR3 spans 11 amino acids. The germline V gene encodes CDR1 SQVTM and CDR2 ANQGSEA. Trimming left V 8 bases short and J 3 bases short, with 10 bases between. The CDR3 loop is CSPGGYTEAFF. CDR3 nucleotide sequence: TGCAGCCCGGGTGGTTACACTGAAGCTTTCTTT.